Shown below are 25 T cell receptor beta chains from a single sample sequenced in a study of regulatory T cells in long-lasting Graves disease. Specified time point: newly diagnosed GD, antithyroid drugs for less than 3 months. PBMCs were the source of the RNA used for TCR sequencing. In building TCR beta libraries, iRepertoire HTBI primers were used together with Arm-PCR of CDR3 regions. TCRdb fed the multiplex PCR reads into MiXCR, producing one record per CDR3 protein. This table holds 400,000 to 550,000 distinct CDR3 sequences, less than 20% found once. The sample also formed part of further work on T cells in Graves' hyperthyroidism and ophthalmopathy.

The sequences come from peripheral blood mononuclear cells (PBMCs), collected at new diagnosis, from a patient treated with antithyroid drugs. The source is a woman aged 25 to 39 with Graves disease.

The rearrangement joins TRBV18 to TRBJ2-2; 14 bases align to TRBD2. Germline V gene sequence: CDR1 KGHSH, CDR2 LQKENI. Losses at the gene ends were 2 bases for V and 3 bases for J; bases not matched to a gene: 5. The CDR3 has 18 residues. The CDR3 loop reads CASSPRTSGRRDTGELFF. Written as DNA, the CDR3 is TGTGCCAGCTCACCAAGGACTAGCGGGAGGAGGGACACCGGGGAGCTGTTTTTT.

The sample holds many counts of this clonotype. The chain carries TRBV6-1 and TRBJ1-6, with D unclear. Germline values: CDR1 MNHNS, CDR2 SASEGT. V lost 8 bases and J lost 7, with 9 bases in between. The CDR3 is 12 residues long. CDR3 amino acids: CASQTANSPLHF. For the CDR3, the DNA is TGTGCCAGCCAGACGGCAAATTCACCCCTCCACTTT.

This clonotype occurred many times. The chain couples TRBV28 to TRBJ1-5; tentatively, D is TRBD1 (5 bases). Germline CDR1 reads MDHEN; CDR2 reads SYDVKM. The length of the CDR3 is 15 residues. The V gene lost 6 bases and the J gene lost 6 bases, with 18 bases spanning the gap. DNA for the CDR3: TGTGCCAGCAGACCGGGACCAGGAGGTCGTCAGCCCCAGCATTTT. Protein product: CASRPGPGGRQPQHF.

The V gene is TRBV15, the J gene TRBJ2-1; tentatively, D is TRBD1 (6 bases). Germline V gene data show CDR1 as LNHNV and CDR2 as YYDKDF (reference sequence). The CDR3 runs to 16 residues. V dropped 7 bases and J dropped 2 bases, with 18 bases sitting between them. This chain's CDR3 is CATNIVAQGTYNEQFF. CDR3 DNA: TGTGCCACCAACATAGTGGCACAGGGAACCTACAATGAGCAGTTCTTC.

Ten or more counts support this clonotype. The V call is TRBV29-1, the J call TRBJ2-3; TRBD2 agrees at 8 bases. CDR1 SQVTM and CDR2 ANQGSEA come from the germline V gene. Trimming took 4 bases from V and 0 from J; bases not matched to a gene: 3. The CDR3 is 14 residues long. CDR3 nucleotides: TGCAGCGTTGCCAGACTAGCGAGCACAGATACGCAGTATTTT. Protein: CSVARLASTDTQYF.

This chain uses TRBV6-2 or TRBV6-3 with TRBJ1-6, with D unresolved. Germline lookup yields CDR1 MNHEY and CDR2 SVGEGT. CDR3 size: 17 residues. Trimming removed 5 bases from V and 0 bases from J, with 14 bases in between. The DNA of the CDR3 is TGTGCCAGCAGTACGCCAGAGAAGAGCTCCTATAATTCACCCCTCCACTTT. Amino acids: CASSTPEKSSYNSPLHF.

The chain is built from TRBV12-5 and TRBJ1-1, with TRBD1 identical over 9 bases. There are 15 residues in the CDR3. V lost 5 bases and J lost 3; bases outside the gene matches: 7. The germline gives CDR1 LGHNT, CDR2 FRNRAP. CDR3 DNA: TGTGCTAGTGGTCGAACCGGGACAGGGCACACTGAAGCTTTCTTT. It yields the protein CASGRTGTGHTEAFF.

This clonotype was seen many times. The V gene is TRBV28, the J gene TRBJ1-6; 9 bases match TRBD1. Trimming took 3 bases from V and 6 from J; bases not matched to a gene: 9. The CDR3 covers 17 residues. Germline CDR1 and CDR2: MDHEN and SYDVKM. CDR3 nucleotides: TGTGCCAGCAGTTTGTCGTCGACAGGGGGAACTAATTCACCCCTCCACTTT. Translating it yields CASSLSSTGGTNSPLHF.

This clonotype occurred many times. The V call is TRBV15, the J call TRBJ2-3, with a weak D call TRBD2 (6 bases). V gave up 5 bases and J gave up 0 bases, with 12 bases separating them. Germline V lookup: CDR1 LNHNV, CDR2 YYDKDF (reference sequence). CDR3 size: 15 residues. For the CDR3, the DNA is TGTGCCACCAGCTACCGGGACTCTAGCACAGATACGCAGTATTTT. It specifies CATSYRDSSTDTQYF.

This clonotype was counted a few times. The CDR3: CSASPDRGNTEAFF. CDR3 nucleotide sequence: TGCAGTGCTAGCCCCGACCGGGGGAACACTGAAGCTTTCTTT. The rearrangement links TRBV20-1 to TRBJ1-1; D unresolved. The CDR3 totals 14 residues. The germline V and J ends were trimmed by 3 bases and 1 base, with 12 bases remaining between them. The germline gives CDR1 DFQATT, CDR2 SNEGSKA (reference sequence).

V gene TRBV24-1 combines with J gene TRBJ2-1, with 9 bases lining up with TRBD2. CDR1 and CDR2 (germline): KGHDR, SFDVKD. The V and J ends lost 3 bases and 0 bases, in that order; junction bases with no gene match: 5. This CDR3 region has 17 residues. CDR3 residues: CATSDTQAGGSYNEQFF. DNA for the CDR3: TGTGCCACCAGTGATACCCAAGCGGGAGGCTCCTACAATGAGCAGTTCTTC.

The table lists this clonotype with many counts. This chain uses TRBV28 with TRBJ2-7; 8 bases agree with TRBD1. CDR3 size: 15 residues. V shed 5 bases and J 0 bases; nucleotides not matched to a gene: 6. In germline, CDR1 is MDHEN, CDR2 SYDVKM. The CDR3 DNA is TGTGCCAGCAGTCGACAGGGGTTCCTCTCCTACGAGCAGTACTTC. This codes for CASSRQGFLSYEQYF.

Only a few counts were recorded for this clonotype. This sequence joins TRBV29-1 and TRBJ2-7, with TRBD2 matching 8 bases. V lost 3 bases and J lost 3; bases outside the gene matches: 4. CDR3 length equals 13 residues. The germline CDR1 and CDR2 sequences are SQVTM and ANQGSEA. The CDR3: CSVDVAGNYEQYF. The CDR3 coding sequence is TGCAGCGTTGATGTAGCGGGAAACTACGAGCAGTACTTC.

The chain couples TRBV14 to TRBJ2-5, with 13 bases fitting TRBD2. CDR3 size: 16 residues. V dropped 2 bases and J dropped 2; count of bases not matched to a gene: 2. Looked up from germline, CDR1 is SGHDN and CDR2 is FVKESK. CDR3 amino acids: CASSQPGLAGQETQYF. The CDR3 coding sequence is TGTGCCAGCAGCCAACCGGGACTAGCGGGACAAGAGACCCAGTACTTC. The complete variable domain, with remaining parts taken from reference TRBV14 and TRBJ2-5, reads EAGVTQFPSHSVIEKGQTVTLRCDPISGHDNLYWYRRVMGKEIKFLLHFVKESKQDESGMPNNRFLAERTGGTYSTLKVQPAELEDSGVYFCASSQPGLAGQETQYFGPGTRLLVL.

The chain uses TRBV5-1 and TRBJ2-2; D is ambiguous. CDR3 length: 18 amino acids. CDR1 SGHRS and CDR2 YFSETQ come from the germline V gene. Between the trimmed V and J ends, which lost 0 bases and 3 bases, there was a span of 18 bases. The CDR3, as DNA: TGCGCCAGCAGCTTGGCCTCGGCCCCGGGTTCGGACACCGGGGAGCTGTTTTTT. This gives the protein CASSLASAPGSDTGELFF.

This clonotype was seen many times. The rearrangement joins TRBV6-1 to TRBJ2-1; 14 bases agree with TRBD2. Germline CDR1 reads MNHNS; CDR2 reads SASEGT. The V gene end was trimmed by 7 bases and the J gene end by 10 bases; junction bases not matched to a gene: 6. The CDR3 length is 14 residues. The chain's CDR3 is CASTGLAGVGEQFF. CDR3 nucleotides: TGTGCCAGCACGGGACTAGCGGGAGTGGGGGAGCAGTTCTTC.

This clonotype has only a few counts. The gene calls are TRBV20-1 and TRBJ1-1; TRBD1 matches at 7 bases. The ends lost 0 bases at V and 2 bases at J; junction bases unmatched: 6. CDR1 DFQATT and CDR2 SNEGSKA come from the germline V gene (reference sequence). The CDR3 is 15 amino acids. The CDR3 nucleotides are TGCAGTGCTAGAGATGTAGGGGGCGAAAACACTGAAGCTTTCTTT. This encodes CSARDVGGENTEAFF.

This clonotype was seen many times. V and J are TRBV28 and TRBJ1-4, with a weak D call TRBD1 (6 bases). Trimming left V 6 bases short and J 7 bases short, with 21 bases between. CDR3 length equals 16 residues. In germline, CDR1 is MDHEN, CDR2 SYDVKM. Here the CDR3 DNA reads TGTGCCAGCAGGGTTACAGGGAATACCTATGCTGAAAAACTGTTTTTT. Its protein product is CASRVTGNTYAEKLFF.

This clonotype has ten or more counts. CDR3: CASSLGPEETKNIQYF. As DNA, the CDR3 is TGCGCCAGCAGCCTGGGACCTGAGGAAACCAAAAACATTCAGTACTTC. The chain combines TRBV4-1 with TRBJ2-4; tentatively, D is TRBD1 or TRBD2 (5 bases each). The CDR3 is 16 residues long. From germline, CDR1 is MGHRA and CDR2 YSYEKL. V gave up 4 bases and J gave up 2 bases, with 15 bases separating them.

This clonotype was seen repeatedly, ten times or more. The CDR3 nucleotides are TGCGCCAGCAGCTTGGCTGGTAATCCCGGCAGATCAGCTTTCTTT. Translating it yields CASSLAGNPGRSAFF. The rearrangement uses TRBV5-1 and TRBJ1-1; D remains unclear. Germline values: CDR1 SGHRS, CDR2 YFSETQ. This CDR3 is 15 amino acids long. The V gene lost 0 bases and the J gene lost 10 bases, with 19 bases spanning the gap. The full variable domain, with the rest looked up from reference TRBV5-1 and TRBJ1-1, is KAGVTQTPRYLIKTRGQQVTLSCSPISGHRSVSWYQQTPGQGLQFLFEYFSETQRNKGNFPGRFSGRQFSNSRSEMNVSTLELGDSALYLCASSLAGNPGRSAFFGQGTRLTVV.

This clonotype was seen a few times. The CDR3 coding sequence is TGTGCCAGCAGTTTATTTGGCAGGGGTGGGGAGCAGTACTTC. Protein sequence: CASSLFGRGGEQYF. This chain uses TRBV28 with TRBJ2-7; D is perhaps TRBD1 (6 bases). The CDR3 is made up of 14 amino acids. Germline V gene sequence: CDR1 MDHEN, CDR2 SYDVKM. V lost 1 base, J lost 7 bases, and 14 bases lay in between.

This clonotype occurred many times. The chain combines TRBV15 with TRBJ2-3; D unresolved. V was shortened by 1 base and J by 0 bases, with 14 bases between the two germline ends. The CDR3 has 17 residues. Germline values: CDR1 LNHNV, CDR2 YYDKDF (reference sequence). CDR3 sequence (DNA): TGTGCCACCAGCAGAGGAACCGCGGCAACTAGCACAGATACGCAGTATTTT. Protein sequence: CATSRGTAATSTDTQYF. Supplemented by reference TRBV15 and TRBJ2-3, the full variable domain reads DAMVIQNPRYQVTQFGKPVTLSCSQTLNHNVMYWYQQKSSQAPKLLFHYYDKDFNNEADTPDNFQSRRPNTSFCFLDIRSPGLGDTAMYLCATSRGTAATSTDTQYFGPGTRLTVL.

The chain has TRBV11-2 and TRBJ1-1, with a weak D call TRBD1 (5 bases). There are 13 residues in the CDR3. Germline CDR1 and CDR2: SGHAT and FQNNGV. The ends were cut back, 5 bases at V and 7 bases at J, with 14 bases in the middle. CDR3 nucleotide sequence: TGTGCCAGCAGCGCGAACCGGGACCTTGAAGCTTTCTTT. This encodes CASSANRDLEAFF.

With respect to this clonotype: A much larger clone differs from this one at a single base, so this may be a read error. The chain links TRBV6-2 or TRBV6-3 to TRBJ2-1, with D perhaps matching TRBD1 (6 bases). Germline CDR1 and CDR2: MNHEY and SVGEGT. The CDR3 covers 15 residues. V shed 5 bases and J shed 8 bases, with 19 bases lying between them. The CDR3 sequence: CASSPQGWINDEQFF. The CDR3 bases are TGTGCCAGCAGTCCACAGGGTTGGATTAACGATGAGCAGTTCTTC.

This clonotype turned up a few times. The rearrangement uses TRBV5-5 and TRBJ1-1; a weak D match, TRBD1 (5 bases). Trimming removed 5 bases at V and 1 base at J, with 18 bases between. The CDR3 loop spans 16 amino acids. Germline V CDR1 and CDR2: SGHKS, YYEKEE (reference sequence). The CDR3 spells CASRGLGGAKNTEAFF. The CDR3 nucleotides read TGTGCCAGCAGGGGTTTAGGAGGGGCGAAGAACACTGAAGCTTTCTTT.